This T cell receptor (beta chain) comes out of a study of T cell repertoires in cytomegalovirus infection. Background on the study: CMV infection and matching HLA type were both indicated by public TCR beta signatures. The study's findings and limits: Carriers of CMV plus the relevant HLA were identified by cumulative public TCR beta family frequency.

Concerning this clonotype: Its cognate antigen is unknown.

TCRdb fed the reads into MiXCR, producing one record per CDR3 protein. The sample contains 7,500 to 9,000 distinct CDR3 sequences, about 49% of which appear only once. The receptor was isolated from a human donor in good health (CMV status not recorded). Some clones in this sample may be carry-over from other donors' samples. Sequencing input: PBMCs, sequenced either directly or after in vitro stimulation (not recorded which).

The CDR3 coding sequence is TGTGCCAGCAGCCGACAGGCCCAAGAGACCCAGTACTTC. Encoded protein: CASSRQAQETQYF. J is TRBJ2-5 and V is TRBV7-2, with TRBD1 as a possible D gene (6 bases). Trimming pared 5 bases from V and 1 base from J, leaving 8 bases between. This CDR3 has 13 residues. Germline V lookup: CDR1 SGHTA, CDR2 FQGNSA.